This record covers a single T cell receptor (beta chain). No cognate antigen has been identified for it. Base qualities are not provided; no much larger clone lies one nucleotide away. The data were obtained in a study of primary melanoma T cells and metastatic recurrence (dated by TCRdb to between 2020 and 2021). Turning to the overall study: The cohort consisted of roughly 200 primary melanomas of stage T2 to T4, each more than 1 mm thick. The study examined whether T-cell fraction and T-cell repertoire clonality in primary melanoma tumors predicted patient outcome. Progression-free survival was the clinical outcome compared against the T-cell fraction measured by TCR beta sequencing. The sequencing-derived T-cell fraction was compared with histopathological grading of tumor-infiltrating lymphocytes. Overall results and qualifications from the work: The tumor T-cell fraction reportedly predicted progression-free survival independently of thickness, ulceration, mitotic rate and age. Reportedly, adding T-cell fraction to tumor thickness improved progression-free survival prediction more than adding any other histopathological variable did. A T-cell fraction greater than 20% appeared to be protective whatever the ulceration status, mitotic rate or nodal disease. An effective T-cell-mediated antitumor response in primary melanoma was presented by the authors only as a suggestion rather than as a demonstrated mechanism.

The patients had surgically resected primary melanoma that was considered potentially curable but at risk of metastatic recurrence. The receptor library was made with the immunoSEQ multiplex PCR assay. Primary melanoma tumor tissue was subjected to high-throughput sequencing of the T-cell receptor beta chain. Per the original workflow: Repertoire analyses included TCRB CDR3 sharing between samples and the distribution of insertions and deletions. The predictive value of the T-cell fraction was ranked against histopathological variables by a gradient-boosted model. TCRdb took this table from immuneACCESS and kept in-frame rearrangements with V and J called. Such tables lack part of the clones; where checked against another copy, unresolved V genes explain under half of the gap, and the rest is unexplained. From that table come the V and J calls and clone size; the DNA was used to work out D and trimming. The sample contains some 610 clones, roughly three quarters of them found a single time. The top ten clones comprise roughly 51% of the sample.

Trimming takes 3 bases from V and 8 bases from J, and the germline ends sit 16 bases apart. From a lookup of the germline V gene, CDR1 and CDR2 are MNHGY and SAAAGT. From the cysteine up to the phenylalanine, the CDR3 has a length of 15 residues. The retained sequence is limited to the CDR3, 45 bases, with the frame set at the first base. This receptor was identified in a human donor with melanoma. The chain is assembled from TRBV6-8 and TRBJ2-2, with the D call perhaps TRBD1 or TRBD2, each one matching 6 bases. Sequencing was done on a sample of melanoma tumor tissue. The CDR3 region: CASSYDGGASGELFF. In nucleotides, the sequence is TGTGCCAGCAGTTATGACGGGGGCGCATCAGGGGAGCTGTTTTTT.